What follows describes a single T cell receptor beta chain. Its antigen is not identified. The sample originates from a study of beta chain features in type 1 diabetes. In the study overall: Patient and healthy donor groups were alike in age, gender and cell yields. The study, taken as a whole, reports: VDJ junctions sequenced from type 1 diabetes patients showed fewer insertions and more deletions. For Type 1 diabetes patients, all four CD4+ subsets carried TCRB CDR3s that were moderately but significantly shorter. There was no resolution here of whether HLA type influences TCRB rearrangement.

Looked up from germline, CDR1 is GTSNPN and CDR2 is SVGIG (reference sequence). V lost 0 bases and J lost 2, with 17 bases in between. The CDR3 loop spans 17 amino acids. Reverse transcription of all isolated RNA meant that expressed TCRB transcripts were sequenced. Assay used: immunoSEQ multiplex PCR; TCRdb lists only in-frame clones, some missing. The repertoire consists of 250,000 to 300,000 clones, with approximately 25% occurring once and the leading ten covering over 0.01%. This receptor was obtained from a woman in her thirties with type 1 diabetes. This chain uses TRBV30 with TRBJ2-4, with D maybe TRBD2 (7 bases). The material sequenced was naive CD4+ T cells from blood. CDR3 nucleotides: TGTGCCTGGAGTGTACAGGGCGGGAGTTTGACCAAAAACATTCAGTACTTC. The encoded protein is CAWSVQGGSLTKNIQYF.